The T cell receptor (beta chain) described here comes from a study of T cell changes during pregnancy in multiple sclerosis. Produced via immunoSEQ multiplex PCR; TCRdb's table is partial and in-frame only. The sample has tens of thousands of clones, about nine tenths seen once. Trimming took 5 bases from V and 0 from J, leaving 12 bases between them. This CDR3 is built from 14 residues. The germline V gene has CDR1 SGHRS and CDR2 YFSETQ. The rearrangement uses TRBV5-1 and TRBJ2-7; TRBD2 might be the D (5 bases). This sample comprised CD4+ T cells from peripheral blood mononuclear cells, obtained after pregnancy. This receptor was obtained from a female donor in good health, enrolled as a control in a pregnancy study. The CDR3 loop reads CASSFTSGSYEQYF. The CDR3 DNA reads TGCGCCAGCAGTTTCACTAGTGGCTCCTACGAGCAGTACTTC.